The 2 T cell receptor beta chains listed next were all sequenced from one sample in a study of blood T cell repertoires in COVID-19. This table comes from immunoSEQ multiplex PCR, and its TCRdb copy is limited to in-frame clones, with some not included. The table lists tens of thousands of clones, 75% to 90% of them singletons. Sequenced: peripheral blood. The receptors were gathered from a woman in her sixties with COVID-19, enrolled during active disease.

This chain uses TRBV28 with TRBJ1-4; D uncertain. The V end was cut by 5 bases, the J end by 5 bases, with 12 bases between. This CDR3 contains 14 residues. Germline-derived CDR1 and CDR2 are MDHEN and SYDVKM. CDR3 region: CASSIFNENEKLFF. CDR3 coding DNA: TGTGCCAGCAGTATCTTCAACGAGAATGAAAAACTGTTTTTT.

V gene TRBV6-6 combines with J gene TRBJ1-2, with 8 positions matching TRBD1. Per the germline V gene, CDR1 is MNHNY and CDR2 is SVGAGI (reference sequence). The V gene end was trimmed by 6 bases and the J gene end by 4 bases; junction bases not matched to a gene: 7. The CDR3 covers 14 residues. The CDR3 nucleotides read TGTGCCAGCAGGCCGACAGGGGCGATCTATGGCTACACCTTC. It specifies CASRPTGAIYGYTF.